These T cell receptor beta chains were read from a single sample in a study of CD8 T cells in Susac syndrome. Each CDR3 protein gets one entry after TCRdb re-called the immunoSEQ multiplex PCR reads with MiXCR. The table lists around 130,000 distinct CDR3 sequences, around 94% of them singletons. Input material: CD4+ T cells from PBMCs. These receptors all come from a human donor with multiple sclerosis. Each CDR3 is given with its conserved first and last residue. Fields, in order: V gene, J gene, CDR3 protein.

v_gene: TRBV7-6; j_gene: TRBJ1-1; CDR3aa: CASSRPGIGTEAFF
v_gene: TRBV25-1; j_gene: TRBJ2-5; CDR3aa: CASSEYRGRQETQYF
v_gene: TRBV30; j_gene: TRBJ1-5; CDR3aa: CAWTTDSNQPQHF
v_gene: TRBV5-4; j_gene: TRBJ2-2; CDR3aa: CASRPRGNTGELFF
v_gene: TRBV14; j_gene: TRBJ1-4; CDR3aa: CASSQEDGLKLFF
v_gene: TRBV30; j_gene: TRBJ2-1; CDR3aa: CAWRDSYNEQFF
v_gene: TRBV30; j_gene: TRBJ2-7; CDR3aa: CAWSAETYEQYF
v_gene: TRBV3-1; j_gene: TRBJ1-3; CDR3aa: CASSQGGADTIYF
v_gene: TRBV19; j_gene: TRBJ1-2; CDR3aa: CASSTDRTTYGYTF
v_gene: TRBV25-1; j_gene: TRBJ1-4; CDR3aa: CGIFREKLFF
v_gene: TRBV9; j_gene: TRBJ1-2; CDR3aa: CASSVGPGKDGYTF
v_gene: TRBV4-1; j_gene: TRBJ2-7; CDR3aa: CASSQGRRAGAHYEQYF
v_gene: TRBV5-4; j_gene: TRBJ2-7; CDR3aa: CASSLWDTLVLVF
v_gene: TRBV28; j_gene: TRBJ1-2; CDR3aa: CATGEHSNYGYTF
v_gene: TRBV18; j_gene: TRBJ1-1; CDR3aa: CASSHGTGPMNTEAFF
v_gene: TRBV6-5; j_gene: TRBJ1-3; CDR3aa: CASSNRDGLSGNTIYF
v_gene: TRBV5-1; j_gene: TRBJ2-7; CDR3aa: CASSLGRGEELEQYF
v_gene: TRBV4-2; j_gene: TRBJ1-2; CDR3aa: CASSQDTGQGRDRYTF
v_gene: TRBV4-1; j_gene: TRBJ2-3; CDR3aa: CASSLIAGGTDTQYF
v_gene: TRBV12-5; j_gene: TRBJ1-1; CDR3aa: CASGLSLGTEAFF
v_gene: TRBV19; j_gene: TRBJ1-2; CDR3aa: CAIRDRGLLGGYTF
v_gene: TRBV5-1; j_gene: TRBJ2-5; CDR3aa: CASSFRQVQETQYF
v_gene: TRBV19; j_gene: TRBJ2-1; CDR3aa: CASSIEAWGYNEQFF
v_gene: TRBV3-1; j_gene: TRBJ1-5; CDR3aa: CASSQADQPQHF
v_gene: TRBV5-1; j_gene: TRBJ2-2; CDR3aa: CASTLAANTGELFF
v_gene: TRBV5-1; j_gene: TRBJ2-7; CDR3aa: CASSLGPREVRTYEQYF
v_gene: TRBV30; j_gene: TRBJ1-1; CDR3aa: CAWSVLQGAEAFF
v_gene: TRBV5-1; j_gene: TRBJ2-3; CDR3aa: CASSPYGDRTDTQYF
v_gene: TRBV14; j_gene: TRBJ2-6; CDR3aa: CASSQERGRSLSGANVLTF
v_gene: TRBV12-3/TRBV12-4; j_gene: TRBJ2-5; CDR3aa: CASSLGGNQETQYF
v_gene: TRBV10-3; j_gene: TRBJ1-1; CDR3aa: CAIRHRDQNTEAFF
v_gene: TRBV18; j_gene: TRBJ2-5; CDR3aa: CASSPRLVGETQYF
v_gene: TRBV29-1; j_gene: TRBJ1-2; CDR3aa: CSVESQTYGYTF
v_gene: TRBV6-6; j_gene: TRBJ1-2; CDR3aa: CASTHRDRTGYTF
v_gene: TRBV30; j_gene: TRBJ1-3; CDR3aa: CAFRQVPDSGNTIYF
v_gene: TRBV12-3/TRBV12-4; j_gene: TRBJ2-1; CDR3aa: CASTPILAEYNEQFF
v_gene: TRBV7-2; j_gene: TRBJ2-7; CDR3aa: CASSLVGYEQYF
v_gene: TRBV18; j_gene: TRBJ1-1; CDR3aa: CASSPPLVAAFF
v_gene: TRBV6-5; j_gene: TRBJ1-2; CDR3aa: CASSYSRLGGYTF
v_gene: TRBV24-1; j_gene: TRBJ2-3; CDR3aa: CATSEPYTDTQYF
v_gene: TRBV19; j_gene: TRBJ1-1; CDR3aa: CASSYLGDTEAFF